The entry that follows covers one T cell receptor (beta chain) sequence. The source of the sample is a study of cytomegalovirus exposure and HLA in healthy donors. Across the study: The approximately 120 million unique TCR beta sequences, from about 179 million T cells, were found by an earlier analysis.

CDR1 and CDR2 from the germline V gene are MNHNS and SASEGT. The CDR3 length is 15 residues. Unmatched junction bases numbered 5, after V lost 6 bases and J lost 0 bases. The PCR was carried out with 60 Vbeta primers and 13 Jbeta primers. Generated by immunoSEQ multiplex PCR, the TCRdb table keeps only in-frame clones and is missing some. The sample yields 100,000 to 150,000 clones, roughly 84% seen once. The sample consisted of PBMCs. The chain carries TRBV6-1 and TRBJ1-5, with 7 bases that match TRBD1. The clonotype originates from a woman aged 18-29 years in good health and CMV-seropositive. CDR3 nucleotide sequence: TGTGCCAGCAGGGGGGGACAGTCTAGCAATCAGCCCCAGCATTTT. It specifies CASRGGQSSNQPQHF.